The 3 T cell receptor beta chains reported below all come from one sample, sequenced in a study of vaccination and CD4 T cells after COVID-19. This sample's treatment: roughly 10-day PBMC culture with coronavirus spike peptide pools or control peptides (ViraFEST assay). The unexposed donor gave CD4+ T cells before the COVID-19 pandemic (2011-2018). The antigens these receptors bind are not known. The assay that was used to sequence DNA from cultured CD4+ T cells was the Oncomine TCR Beta short-read assay. Each CDR3 protein gets one entry after TCRdb re-called the PCR reads with MiXCR. Of some 9,100 distinct CDR3 sequences in the sample, 40% to 50% were seen once. The sample was CD4+ T cells from blood, cultured in vitro. The receptors shown here come from a human donor in good health.

This clonotype was seen a few times. Written as DNA, the CDR3 is TGTGCCAGCAGCTTAGACCTAGGAGGGACCCAGTACTTC. This codes for CASSLDLGGTQYF. The rearrangement links TRBV7-7 to TRBJ2-5; perhaps TRBD2 as D (5 bases). Germline V gene sequence: CDR1 SSHAT, CDR2 FNYEAQ (reference sequence). The CDR3 contains 13 residues. V was clipped by 1 base and J by 7 bases, with 10 bases between them. Full variable domain (remainder filled in from reference TRBV7-7 and TRBJ2-5): GAGVSQSPRYKVTKRGQDVTLRCDPISSHATLYWYQQALGQGPEFLTYFNYEAQPDKSGLPSDRFSAERPEGSISTLTIQRTEQRDSAMYRCASSLDLGGTQYFGPGTRLLVL.

The chain combines TRBV28 with TRBJ2-5; 7 bases are a match to TRBD2. Germline-derived CDR1 and CDR2 are MDHEN and SYDVKM. The CDR3 contains 14 residues. The trim removed 6 bases at V and 5 bases at J, leaving 9 bases unmatched. The CDR3: CASRSGASRETQYF. The CDR3 DNA is TGTGCCAGCAGGAGCGGGGCCTCCCGGGAGACCCAGTACTTC.

This clonotype was seen a handful of times. The chain is built from TRBV27 and TRBJ1-5; D is possibly TRBD1 (5 bases). Trimming shortened V by 5 bases and J by 7 bases, and 18 bases separated the two germline ends. Germline V gene lookup returns CDR1 MNHEY and CDR2 SMNVEV (reference sequence). The CDR3 loop spans 15 amino acids. The CDR3 region has the DNA TGTGCCAGCAGTGCGGGAACGGGACGTGGCCAGCCCCAGCATTTT. Translation gives CASSAGTGRGQPQHF.